A selection of T cell receptor beta chains follows, all from one sample in a study of blood T cell repertoires in COVID-19. Clones were read by immunoSEQ multiplex PCR, and TCRdb kept only the in-frame ones, dropping some. The sample lists 110,000 to 150,000 clones, about 80% occurring once. The sample consisted of peripheral blood. The source of these receptors is a human donor in a cohort sampled during active COVID-19. The conserved cysteine and the conserved F or W are not part of the CDR3 here. A D gene is named only where the DNA matches it firmly.

D gene: TRBD2
V gene: TRBV5-1
J gene: TRBJ2-1
CDR3 protein: ASSLRLAGHNEQF

D gene: -
V gene: TRBV6-4
J gene: TRBJ1-1
CDR3 protein: ASSASVNTEAF

D gene: TRBD1
V gene: TRBV5-1
J gene: TRBJ2-2
CDR3 protein: ASSLGAQGARTGELF

D gene: TRBD2
V gene: TRBV11-1
J gene: TRBJ2-2
CDR3 protein: ASSQLTSGSTGELF

D gene: TRBD1
V gene: TRBV7-9
J gene: TRBJ1-2
CDR3 protein: ASSSQDRGMRGYT

D gene: TRBD2
V gene: TRBV7-2
J gene: TRBJ2-1
CDR3 protein: ASSPPLAGVYNEQF

D gene: TRBD1
V gene: TRBV5-1
J gene: TRBJ2-7
CDR3 protein: ASSRDSYEQY

D gene: -
V gene: TRBV5-1
J gene: TRBJ2-3
CDR3 protein: ASRLTAGTDTQY

D gene: TRBD1
V gene: TRBV6-5
J gene: TRBJ1-1
CDR3 protein: ASGGQNLFDTEAF

D gene: -
V gene: TRBV4-3
J gene: TRBJ2-1
CDR3 protein: ASSQFPGIGNEQF

D gene: -
V gene: TRBV27
J gene: TRBJ1-5
CDR3 protein: ASSRQGTSNQPQH

D gene: -
V gene: TRBV5-5
J gene: TRBJ1-4
CDR3 protein: ASSLEVQGFRTLGEKLF

D gene: -
V gene: TRBV7-9
J gene: TRBJ2-2
CDR3 protein: ASNDLNTGELF

D gene: TRBD1
V gene: TRBV19
J gene: TRBJ1-4
CDR3 protein: ASSANSRGNEKLF

D gene: -
V gene: TRBV19
J gene: TRBJ2-1
CDR3 protein: ASTIQASHNEQF

D gene: -
V gene: TRBV27
J gene: TRBJ1-5
CDR3 protein: ASSLSAGISNQPQH

D gene: TRBD1
V gene: TRBV7-2
J gene: TRBJ1-1
CDR3 protein: ASSPTGGVTEAF

D gene: TRBD1
V gene: TRBV5-4
J gene: TRBJ2-5
CDR3 protein: ASSSPGTVLRETQY

D gene: -
V gene: TRBV7-9
J gene: TRBJ1-1
CDR3 protein: ASTPSGTEAF

D gene: TRBD1
V gene: TRBV5-4
J gene: TRBJ2-2
CDR3 protein: ASSSGQGRTGELF

D gene: TRBD1
V gene: TRBV5-1
J gene: TRBJ1-2
CDR3 protein: ASSLGTGTNYGYT

D gene: -
V gene: TRBV19
J gene: TRBJ1-1
CDR3 protein: ASSSRYTEAF

D gene: -
V gene: TRBV11-2
J gene: TRBJ2-1
CDR3 protein: ASSPQGSEQF

D gene: TRBD2
V gene: TRBV27
J gene: TRBJ2-3
CDR3 protein: ASSPQTSGRFRDTQY

D gene: TRBD1
V gene: TRBV18
J gene: TRBJ2-7
CDR3 protein: ASSLILSRDRGLHEQY

D gene: -
V gene: TRBV25-1
J gene: TRBJ1-1
CDR3 protein: ASSGGETEAF

D gene: TRBD1
V gene: TRBV7-9
J gene: TRBJ1-4
CDR3 protein: ASSTDRGLEEKLF

D gene: TRBD1
V gene: TRBV7-2
J gene: TRBJ2-1
CDR3 protein: ASSPRTGWNEQF

D gene: TRBD1
V gene: TRBV5-4
J gene: TRBJ1-2
CDR3 protein: ASSLRQGNYGYT

D gene: TRBD1
V gene: TRBV11-3
J gene: TRBJ2-5
CDR3 protein: ASSSRGNEETQY

D gene: -
V gene: TRBV5-6
J gene: TRBJ1-2
CDR3 protein: ASSPQGLYGYT

D gene: TRBD2
V gene: TRBV7-8
J gene: TRBJ2-2
CDR3 protein: ASSHGLALGTGELF

D gene: TRBD1
V gene: TRBV2
J gene: TRBJ1-2
CDR3 protein: ASSVGTGGRGYT

D gene: TRBD2
V gene: TRBV6-1
J gene: TRBJ2-2
CDR3 protein: ASSERLAGGLNTGELF

D gene: -
V gene: TRBV7-8
J gene: TRBJ2-3
CDR3 protein: ASSLGGGRLRTDTQY

D gene: TRBD1
V gene: TRBV12-3/TRBV12-4
J gene: TRBJ1-1
CDR3 protein: ASRWTGGEAF

D gene: -
V gene: TRBV6-5
J gene: TRBJ1-3
CDR3 protein: ASSYSGPRLGNTIY

D gene: -
V gene: TRBV12-3/TRBV12-4
J gene: TRBJ2-7
CDR3 protein: ASRATGTYEQY

D gene: -
V gene: TRBV3-1/TRBV3-2
J gene: TRBJ2-2
CDR3 protein: ASSPRPDSGGELF

D gene: -
V gene: TRBV6-1
J gene: TRBJ2-3
CDR3 protein: ASSEVGGAQY

D gene: -
V gene: TRBV5-4
J gene: TRBJ1-6
CDR3 protein: ASSLKGASSPLH

D gene: TRBD1
V gene: TRBV19
J gene: TRBJ2-3
CDR3 protein: ASSIWDRTDTQY

D gene: -
V gene: TRBV28
J gene: TRBJ1-2
CDR3 protein: ASSPLGGSFGYT

D gene: TRBD1
V gene: TRBV27
J gene: TRBJ1-6
CDR3 protein: ASSLKDRVGLH

D gene: -
V gene: TRBV5-4
J gene: TRBJ2-7
CDR3 protein: ASSRPDSTYEQY

D gene: TRBD1
V gene: TRBV7-8
J gene: TRBJ1-6
CDR3 protein: ASSSRDSNSPLH

D gene: -
V gene: TRBV5-6
J gene: TRBJ2-2
CDR3 protein: ASSLIGGSTGELF

D gene: TRBD1
V gene: TRBV7-6
J gene: TRBJ2-7
CDR3 protein: ASSGQGPYEQY

D gene: -
V gene: TRBV15
J gene: TRBJ1-5
CDR3 protein: ATSPGTRVGNQPQH

D gene: -
V gene: TRBV4-2
J gene: TRBJ2-7
CDR3 protein: ASSQGGSSYEQY

D gene: -
V gene: TRBV6-6
J gene: TRBJ2-3
CDR3 protein: ASSPGMVTSQSDTQY

D gene: -
V gene: TRBV6-2/TRBV6-3
J gene: TRBJ1-2
CDR3 protein: ASSYSRGNLQSDGYT

D gene: -
V gene: TRBV6-5
J gene: TRBJ2-3
CDR3 protein: ASSPPELNTQY

D gene: -
V gene: TRBV7-8
J gene: TRBJ1-1
CDR3 protein: ASSRDRTEAF

D gene: -
V gene: TRBV2
J gene: TRBJ2-3
CDR3 protein: ASNEGWTDTQY

D gene: TRBD1
V gene: TRBV7-4
J gene: TRBJ1-5
CDR3 protein: ASSLAGWDRGTQPQH

D gene: -
V gene: TRBV6-2/TRBV6-3
J gene: TRBJ1-5
CDR3 protein: ASSYRGYGNQPQH

D gene: -
V gene: TRBV7-2
J gene: TRBJ2-5
CDR3 protein: ASSLQGRPSETQY

D gene: -
V gene: TRBV10-3
J gene: TRBJ2-3
CDR3 protein: AISSGGGLTDTQY